Given below is one T cell receptor beta chain in context. This sample is drawn from a study of blood T cell repertoires in COVID-19. On the study more broadly: The study drew acute and convalescent COVID-19 samples from the United States, Italy and Spain. From T cells, B-cell-depleted T cells, or PBMCs came the material, which was cDNA or gDNA.

The CDR3 covers 14 residues. CDR1 is LGHDT and CDR2 is YNNKEL in the germline V gene (reference sequence). V was shortened by 4 bases and J by 0 bases, with 7 bases between the two germline ends. As originally analysed: Using reference gene primer amplification, nucleated cell counts were estimated. Produced via immunoSEQ multiplex PCR; TCRdb's table is partial and in-frame only. V, J and clone size are taken as reported in that table, and D and trimming were inferred from the DNA itself. Among some 150,000 clones listed, 86% were seen once. The sequence came from a woman aged 60-75 years with acute or convalescent COVID-19. Material for sequencing was peripheral blood. The V call is TRBV3-1 (or the pseudogene TRBV3-2), the J call TRBJ1-5; D is ambiguous. CDR3 in amino acids: CASSRRDSNQPQHF. The DNA for the CDR3 is TGTGCCAGCAGCCGTAGAGATAGCAATCAGCCCCAGCATTTT.